This TCR gamma chain was retrieved from a study of Vδ1+ human thymocytes. Overall study findings and caveats: In the thymus, TRG and TRD repertoires looked highly polyclonal with Gaussian CDR3 lengths. The authors advised highly purified populations and single-cell validation. Thymic delta-chain repertoires held approximately 20% Vdelta2 sequences and few Vdelta3, despite high sort purity.

Extracted RNA was reverse transcribed into cDNA. Pooled V-gene forward primers with one constant-region reverse primer generated the CDR3 amplicons by multiplex PCR. TCRdb called clones from the multiplex PCR reads again using CATT. The profile shows some 11,000 gamma-chain clones, under 55% of them singletons. Vdelta1+ thymocyte sorts reached between about 97% and 99.6% purity. A note on this clone: Its antigen is still unknown.

The CDR3 covers 14 residues. With V trimmed by 3 bases and J by 8 bases, 13 bases remained unmatched. The V gene's germline CDR1 is GITISATS and CDR2 ISYDGTV (reference sequence). The rearrangement joins TRGV9 to TRGJ1 or TRGJ2. Sequenced input: Vdelta1+ gamma-delta thymocytes from the thymus. Specified subset: FACS-sorted CD3+ TCRalphabeta- TCRVdelta1+ TCRVdelta2- thymocytes. This clonotype was sampled from a boy under two years old who had congenital heart surgery. CDR3 in DNA: TGTGCCTTGTGGGAGCAACCGGGTAATAATAAGAAACTCTTT. Protein: CALWEQPGNNKKLF.